Presented here are 25 T cell receptor beta chains from one specimen sequenced in a study of metastatic and nonmetastatic thyroid tumors. All patients reached thyroid surgery having received no treatment beforehand. TCRdb re-processed the PCR reads through MiXCR. The repertoire has approximately 15,000 clones, about 4% of them found once; the top ten carry less than 25%. Material: tumor tissue. Receptors were obtained from a female donor with papillary thyroid cancer or a benign thyroid nodule (not recorded which). Some clones in this sample may be carry-over from other donors' samples.

The chain couples TRBV7-2 to TRBJ2-6, with a weak D call TRBD2 (5 bases). Trimming stripped 4 bases from V and 0 bases from J, with 10 bases between. CDR1 is SGHTA, CDR2 FQGNSA, per germline. This CDR3 spans 16 amino acids. CDR3 sequence reads: CASSSDWGSGANVLTF. The CDR3 DNA reads as TGTGCCAGCAGCTCGGACTGGGGCTCTGGGGCCAACGTCCTGACTTTC.

This clone was counted between two and nine times. The V gene is TRBV28, the J gene TRBJ2-3, with no clear D. CDR3 length equals 14 residues. V was clipped by 4 bases and J by 1 base, with 9 bases between them. Germline lookup yields CDR1 MDHEN and CDR2 SYDVKM. CDR3 sequence reads: CASSSPWGTDTQYF. The CDR3 DNA reads as TGTGCCAGCAGTTCCCCTTGGGGCACAGATACGCAGTATTTT.

The J gene is TRBJ2-5, the V gene TRBV6-2 or TRBV6-3; D gene ambiguous. This CDR3 contains 13 residues. V gave up 6 bases and J gave up 0 bases, with 8 bases separating them. Germline V gene data show CDR1 as MNHEY and CDR2 as SVGEGT. This chain's CDR3 is CASSPDYQETQYF. The CDR3 DNA reads as TGTGCCAGCAGCCCTGACTACCAAGAGACCCAGTACTTC.

This clone was counted only a few times. The rearrangement uses TRBV7-8 and TRBJ2-1; TRBD2 matches at 14 bases. Germline V gene sequence: CDR1 SGHVS, CDR2 FQNEAQ. The CDR3 spans 15 residues. V was clipped by 5 bases and J by 9 bases; unmatched bases: 6. This CDR3 reads CASSRGLAGGREQFF. The CDR3 DNA sequence: TGTGCCAGCAGCCGTGGACTAGCGGGAGGTCGTGAGCAGTTCTTC.

Comments on this clone: This may be a read error: a much more frequent sequence differs by one nucleotide. Because the CDR3 is missing its conserved closing phenylalanine or tryptophan, this is likely a read error. This CDR3 reads CASSFTGGGTGELFY. CDR3 DNA: TGTGCCAGCAGCTTTACAGGGGGCGGCACCGGGGAGCTGTTTTAT. This chain joins TRBV7-2 and TRBJ2-2; 9 positions match TRBD1. J gave up 4 bases and V 3 bases, and 3 bases lay outside the gene matches. The CDR3 extends over 15 amino acids. The germline V gene has CDR1 SGHTA and CDR2 FQGNSA.

This clone came up a few times. The rearrangement uses TRBV20-1 and TRBJ1-2; D is perhaps TRBD1 (5 bases). The germline V gene encodes CDR1 DFQATT and CDR2 SNEGSKA (reference sequence). CDR3 size: 12 residues. CDR3 DNA sequence: TGCAGAGCGGGGCGAGGGGAAGATGGCTACACCTTC. This encodes CRAGRGEDGYTF.

The chain combines TRBV30 with TRBJ1-3; D is perhaps TRBD1 (6 bases). Germline values: CDR1 GTSNPN, CDR2 SVGIG (reference sequence). V was cut by 4 bases and J by 0 bases, with 13 bases left in between. This CDR3 spans 15 amino acids. Here the CDR3 reads CAWNLDRYSGNTIYF. The CDR3 bases are TGTGCCTGGAACCTGGACAGATACTCTGGAAACACCATATATTTT.

Only a few counts were recorded for this clone. The chain recombines TRBV6-2 or TRBV6-3 with TRBJ2-1; D may be TRBD2 (6 bases). The CDR3 is 13 amino acids. Germline CDR1 and CDR2: MNHEY and SVGEGT. The V gene lost 8 bases and the J gene lost 4 bases, with 12 bases spanning the gap. CDR3 region: CASEGGAYNEQFF. The CDR3, as DNA: TGTGCCAGCGAAGGAGGGGCTTACAATGAGCAGTTCTTC.

The chain uses TRBV12-5 and TRBJ2-1, with no clear D. V lost 5 bases, J lost 3 bases, and 11 bases lay in between. The CDR3 totals 14 residues. The V gene's germline CDR1 is LGHNT and CDR2 FRNRAP. CDR3 nucleotide sequence: TGTGCTAGTGGTCTCTCCCGGGTCTACAATGAGCAGTTCTTC. Translating it yields CASGLSRVYNEQFF.

This CDR3 reads CASSRQSRTGELFF. CDR3 nucleotides: TGTGCCAGCAGTCGTCAGAGTAGGACCGGGGAGCTGTTTTTT. The rearrangement joins TRBV6-2 or TRBV6-3 to TRBJ2-2, with D unclear. This CDR3 region has 14 residues. From germline, CDR1 is MNHEY and CDR2 SVGEGT. V lost 5 bases, J lost 5 bases, and 12 bases lay in between.

The table lists this clone with a few counts. The J gene is TRBJ2-7, the V gene TRBV5-1; possibly TRBD1 for D (6 bases). Germline assignment: CDR1 SGHRS and CDR2 YFSETQ. CDR3 length: 13 residues. V was clipped by 4 bases and J by 2 bases, with 10 bases between them. The CDR3 nucleotides are TGCGCCAGCAGCCGGACAGTAACCTACGAGCAGTACTTC. This encodes CASSRTVTYEQYF.

The V and J genes are TRBV27 and TRBJ1-6; no firm D call. The CDR3 loop spans 14 amino acids. Germline V CDR1 and CDR2: MNHEY, SMNVEV (reference sequence). V lost 2 bases to trimming and J lost 6 bases, with 8 bases between them. CDR3 in DNA: TGTGCCAGCAGTTTACGGGTCGTTAATTCACCCCTCCACTTT. Amino acids: CASSLRVVNSPLHF.

This rearrangement joins TRBV19 to TRBJ2-5; D gene unclear. The CDR3 covers 12 residues. V was pared by 9 bases and J by 2 bases, with 10 bases between. CDR1 and CDR2 from the germline V gene are LNHDA and SQIVND (reference sequence). The CDR3 spells CASSPWQETQYF. The DNA of the CDR3 is TGTGCCAGCAGCCCTTGGCAAGAGACCCAGTACTTC. The variable domain in full, with the rest retrieved from reference TRBV19 and TRBJ2-5, is DGGITQSPKYLFRKEGQNVTLSCEQNLNHDAMYWYRQDPGQGLRLIYYSQIVNDFQKGDIAEGYSVSREKKESFPLTVTSAQKNPTAFYLCASSPWQETQYFGPGTRLLVL.

This chain uses TRBV2 with TRBJ2-2; 9 nucleotides agree with TRBD2. After removal of 6 bases from V and 4 bases from J, the junction contained 9 bases not matched to a gene. CDR3 length equals 16 residues. Germline V gene sequence: CDR1 SNHLY, CDR2 FYNNEI. CDR3 nucleotide sequence: TGTGCCAGCAGGATAAGTAGCGGGAGTGGCACCGGGGAGCTGTTTTTT. It specifies CASRISSGSGTGELFF.

J is TRBJ1-1 and V is TRBV27; 10 bases fit TRBD1. With 5 bases clipped from V and 1 base from J, the junction kept 4 bases outside the gene matches. Germline V gives CDR1 MNHEY, CDR2 SMNVEV (reference sequence). This CDR3 region has 15 residues. This chain's CDR3 is CASSRRDRGNTEAFF. The CDR3 DNA reads as TGTGCCAGCAGTAGGCGGGACAGGGGGAACACTGAAGCTTTCTTT.

This clone has just a few counts. This chain connects TRBV11-2 to TRBJ2-3, with 7 bases lining up with TRBD2. Germline V gene data show CDR1 as SGHAT and CDR2 as FQNNGV. This CDR3 is 17 amino acids long. V gave up 6 bases and J gave up 2 bases; unmatched junction bases: 14. The CDR3 bases are TGTGCCAGCAGTCGAGGGGCAACGGGACTAATCACAGATACGCAGTATTTT. This gives the protein CASSRGATGLITDTQYF.

This clone was seen a handful of times. The CDR3 DNA reads as TGTGCCAGCAGTGAATTGTCGTGGGCCGGGGAGCTGTTTTTT. Amino acids: CASSELSWAGELFF. V gene TRBV6-1 combines with J gene TRBJ2-2; the D is unclear. Germline-derived CDR1 and CDR2 are MNHNS and SASEGT. This CDR3 has 14 residues. Trimming pared 2 bases from V and 6 bases from J, leaving 10 bases between.

This rearrangement joins TRBV27 to TRBJ1-5; D is unclear. Germline values: CDR1 MNHEY, CDR2 SMNVEV (reference sequence). The CDR3 covers 13 residues. Trimming took off 7 bases at V and 6 bases at J, with 13 bases between the two ends. The CDR3 sequence is CASTPKWGQPQHF. CDR3 sequence (DNA): TGTGCCAGCACCCCAAAGTGGGGTCAGCCCCAGCATTTT.

The chain joins TRBV12-3 or TRBV12-4 to TRBJ1-3; D gene ambiguous. The CDR3 has 12 amino acids. V was cut by 7 bases and J by 0 bases, with 4 bases left in between. The CDR3 coding sequence is TGTGCCAGCACTGTCTCTGGAAACACCATATATTTT. Translating it yields CASTVSGNTIYF.

The chain uses TRBV27 and TRBJ1-5; maybe TRBD1 (6 bases). The CDR3 has 14 residues. The V gene's germline CDR1 is MNHEY and CDR2 SMNVEV (reference sequence). Between the trimmed V and J ends, which lost 8 bases and 2 bases, there was a span of 13 bases. CDR3 sequence (DNA): TGTGCCAGCCAAGGCAGGGGTGGCAATCAGCCCCAGCATTTT. It codes for CASQGRGGNQPQHF.

In its sample, this clone was seen a few times. The chain couples TRBV5-1 to TRBJ2-3; 8 bases agree with TRBD2. The CDR3 extends over 13 amino acids. The germline gives CDR1 SGHRS, CDR2 YFSETQ. J was trimmed by 3 bases and V by 5 bases; bases with no gene match: 2. The CDR3 nucleotides read TGCGCCAGCAGGCGGGGGGCTACAGATACGCAGTATTTT. This gives the protein CASRRGATDTQYF.

This clone qualifies as medium-sized. The chain joins TRBV20-1 to TRBJ2-3, with D possibly matching TRBD2 (5 bases). The V and J ends lost 3 bases and 5 bases respectively, with 15 bases between them. The CDR3 length is 14 residues. CDR1 is DFQATT, CDR2 SNEGSKA, per germline (reference sequence). The CDR3 here is CSARWGARGDTQYF. The CDR3 DNA is TGCAGTGCTAGGTGGGGAGCCCGAGGAGATACGCAGTATTTT.

In DNA, the CDR3 is TGTGCCACCAGTGAGGGACAGGGGCACACCGGGGAGCTGTTTTTT. Its protein product is CATSEGQGHTGELFF. V and J are TRBV24-1 and TRBJ2-2; 10 bases fit TRBD1. J was trimmed by 3 bases and V by 4 bases; bases with no gene match: 1. The germline V gene encodes CDR1 KGHDR and CDR2 SFDVKD. This CDR3 spans 15 amino acids.

The CDR3 DNA follows: TGTGCCAGCAGAAGGAATTCCTTCACAGATACGCAGTATTTT. It specifies CASRRNSFTDTQYF. The chain links TRBV6-1 to TRBJ2-3; D is undetermined. The CDR3 loop spans 14 amino acids. CDR1 is MNHNS, CDR2 SASEGT, per germline. Trimming left V 6 bases short and J 2 bases short, with 12 bases between.

On this clone itself: Germline is not matched at one junction end, which may reflect a read error. This chain connects TRBV5-1 to TRBJ2-5; the match to TRBD1 covers 9 bases. The CDR3 spans 16 residues. CDR1 and CDR2 (germline): SGHRS, YFSETQ. CDR3 in DNA: TGCGCCAGCAGCTTTCGGCCGGGACAGGGAAACGAGACCCATTACTTC. Its protein product is CASSFRPGQGNETHYF.